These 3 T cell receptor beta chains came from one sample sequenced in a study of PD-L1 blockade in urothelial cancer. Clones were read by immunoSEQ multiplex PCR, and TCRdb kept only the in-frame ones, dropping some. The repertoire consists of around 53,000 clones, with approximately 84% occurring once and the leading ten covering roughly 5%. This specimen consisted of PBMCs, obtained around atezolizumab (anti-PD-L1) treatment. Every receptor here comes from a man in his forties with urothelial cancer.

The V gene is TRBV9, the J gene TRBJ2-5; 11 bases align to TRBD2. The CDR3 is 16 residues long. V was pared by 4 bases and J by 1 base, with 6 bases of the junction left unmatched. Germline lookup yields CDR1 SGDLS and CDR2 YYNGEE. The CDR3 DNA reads TGTGCCAGCAGCCCAGGGACTAGCGGAGTCCAAGAGACCCAGTACTTC. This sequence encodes CASSPGTSGVQETQYF.

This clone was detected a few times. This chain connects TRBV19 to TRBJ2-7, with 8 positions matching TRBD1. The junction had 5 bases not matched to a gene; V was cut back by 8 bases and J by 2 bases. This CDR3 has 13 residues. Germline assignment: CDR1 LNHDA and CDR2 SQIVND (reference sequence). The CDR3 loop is CASGLQGAYEQYF. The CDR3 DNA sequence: TGTGCCAGTGGTCTACAGGGGGCCTACGAGCAGTACTTC.

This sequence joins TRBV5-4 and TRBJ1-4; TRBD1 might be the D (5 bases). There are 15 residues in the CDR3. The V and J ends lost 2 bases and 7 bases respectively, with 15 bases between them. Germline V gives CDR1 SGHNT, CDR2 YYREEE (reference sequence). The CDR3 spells CASSFDRGRSEKLFF. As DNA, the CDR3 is TGTGCCAGCAGCTTCGACAGAGGTCGGAGTGAAAAACTGTTTTTT.